The entry below describes one T cell receptor (beta chain). These data come from a study of cytomegalovirus exposure and HLA in healthy donors. The PCR ran on 60 Vbeta and 13 Jbeta primers. Only in-frame clones appear in the TCRdb table, and some are missing; sequencing was by immunoSEQ multiplex PCR. This sample contains about 200,000 clones. Sequencing used PBMCs. The sequence was obtained from a boy aged 5-17 years in good health and CMV-seronegative.

The CDR3 sequence is CASSILAGGRADTQYF. For the CDR3, the DNA is TGTGCCAGCAGCATCCTAGCGGGGGGCCGCGCAGATACGCAGTATTTT. The chain employs TRBV7-9 and TRBJ2-3, with TRBD2 identical over 11 bases. J was trimmed by 4 bases and V by 5 bases; bases with no gene match: 8. The CDR3 covers 16 residues. Germline CDR1 is SEHNR and CDR2 is FQNEAQ (reference sequence).